These 21 T cell receptor beta chains were all obtained from the same sample, sequenced in a study of tissue T cells after allogeneic stem cell transplantation. Profiled with immunoSEQ multiplex PCR; TCRdb holds only in-frame clones, not every one. The sample has over 950 clones; roughly two fifths are singletons. The specimen comprised esophageal tissue, sampled at autopsy. The receptors derive from a female patient aged 40-75 years with steroid-refractory graft-versus-host disease after an allogeneic stem cell transplant. The graft donor may have given rise to some T cells.

This clone was seen a single time. This chain connects TRBV5-5 to TRBJ2-2; 10 nucleotides align to TRBD2. Unmatched junction bases numbered 7, after V lost 4 bases and J lost 7 bases. The CDR3 is 15 residues long. CDR1 SGHKS and CDR2 YYEKEE come from the germline V gene (reference sequence). The DNA for the CDR3 is TGTGCCAGCAGCCGTACTAGCGGGAAGGACGGGGAGCTGTTTTTT. Translating it yields CASSRTSGKDGELFF.

This chain connects TRBV10-1 to TRBJ1-2; 8 bases map to TRBD1. The CDR3 contains 14 residues. CDR1 and CDR2 (germline): WNHNN, SYGVQD (reference sequence). V lost 10 bases, J lost 3 bases, and 10 bases stayed unmatched. The CDR3 reads CANKGTGKDYGYTF. CDR3 in DNA: TGCGCCAACAAAGGGACAGGAAAGGACTATGGCTACACCTTC.

Relative to its sample, this clone is large. This sequence joins TRBV7-6 and TRBJ1-4; tentatively, D is TRBD1 (6 bases). With 1 base removed from V and 4 bases from J, the gap between germline ends came to 16 bases. Germline assignment: CDR1 SGHVS and CDR2 FNYEAQ. The CDR3 length is 17 residues. CDR3 nucleotides: TGTGCCAGCAGCTTAGGCTCGGGGGGCGCAAATAATGAAAAACTGTTTTTT. Protein sequence: CASSLGSGGANNEKLFF.

In this sample, this clone turned up a few times. This chain joins TRBV28 and TRBJ1-2; 7 bases line up with TRBD1. Germline assignment: CDR1 MDHEN and CDR2 SYDVKM. Trimming cost V 6 bases and J 0 bases; bases outside gene matches: 7. CDR3 size: 15 residues. CDR3 loop: CASRGDRAPNYGYTF. The CDR3 coding sequence is TGTGCCAGCAGAGGAGACAGGGCGCCTAACTATGGCTACACCTTC.

For the CDR3, the DNA is TGTGCCAGCAGTTGGGGACAGGGGGCGCGGGTAGAAAAACTGTTTTTT. Translating gives CASSWGQGARVEKLFF. The chain uses TRBV27 and TRBJ1-4, with 12 bases matching TRBD1. The CDR3 totals 16 residues. The germline gives CDR1 MNHEY, CDR2 SMNVEV (reference sequence). V lost 4 bases to trimming and J lost 8 bases; unmatched junction nucleotides: 8.

J is TRBJ1-1 and V is TRBV30; D remains unclear. The ends were cut back, 0 bases at V and 6 bases at J, with 14 bases in the middle. There are 14 residues in the CDR3. The germline CDR1 and CDR2 sequences are GTSNPN and SVGIG (reference sequence). The CDR3 here is CAWSVVGRGAEAFF. Written as DNA, the CDR3 is TGTGCCTGGAGTGTAGTAGGCAGAGGCGCTGAAGCTTTCTTT.

The rearrangement uses TRBV12-3 or TRBV12-4 and TRBJ2-7, with D hard to call. This CDR3 has 12 residues. Trimming pared 1 base from V and 3 bases from J, leaving 4 bases between. This CDR3 reads CASSLGNYEQYF. The DNA of the CDR3 is TGTGCCAGCAGTTTAGGGAACTACGAGCAGTACTTC.

The chain joins TRBV18 to TRBJ1-1; D perhaps matches TRBD1 (6 bases). This CDR3 is 14 amino acids long. V lost 6 bases, J lost 4 bases, and 15 bases lay in between. Germline V gene lookup returns CDR1 KGHSH and CDR2 LQKENI. CDR3 nucleotides: TGTGCCAGCTCCCCGAACAGGGTTAGCACTGAAGCTTTCTTT. Translation gives CASSPNRVSTEAFF.

This clone was found once. The chain combines TRBV4-1 with TRBJ1-3, with a tentative D call TRBD1 (5 bases). CDR1 and CDR2 from the germline V gene are MGHRA and YSYEKL. With 6 bases removed from V and 0 bases from J, the gap between germline ends came to 9 bases. There are 14 residues in the CDR3. CDR3 in DNA: TGCGCCAGCAGGTTGGGGACCTCTGGAAACACCATATATTTT. Translated, it gives CASRLGTSGNTIYF.

This clone was observed a single time. This sequence joins TRBV15 and TRBJ2-5; 9 bases are shared with TRBD2. With 2 bases clipped from V and 4 bases from J, the junction kept 20 bases outside the gene matches. The germline gives CDR1 LNHNV, CDR2 YYDKDF (reference sequence). This CDR3 contains 20 residues. In DNA form, the CDR3 reads TGTGCCACCAGCAGACGGTCTCTAGCGGGGAGGGGTAGGTTAGGAGAGACCCAGTACTTC. Translation gives CATSRRSLAGRGRLGETQYF. Filled out from reference TRBV15 and TRBJ2-5, the complete variable domain reads DAMVIQNPRYQVTQFGKPVTLSCSQTLNHNVMYWYQQKSSQAPKLLFHYYDKDFNNEADTPDNFQSRRPNTSFCFLDIRSPGLGDTAMYLCATSRRSLAGRGRLGETQYFGPGTRLLVL.

The chain joins TRBV11-2 to TRBJ1-2; D may be TRBD1 (6 bases). CDR3 size: 15 residues. The V gene's germline CDR1 is SGHAT and CDR2 FQNNGV. Trimming left V 5 bases short and J 4 bases short, with 17 bases between. This chain's CDR3 is CASSDRRGHGYGYTF. CDR3 coding DNA: TGTGCCAGCAGCGATCGGCGGGGGCACGGCTATGGCTACACCTTC.

The chain couples TRBV6-5 to TRBJ1-1; D call uncertain. CDR1 MNHEY and CDR2 SVGAGI come from the germline V gene. This CDR3 is built from 15 residues. V shed 7 bases and J shed 0 bases, with 15 bases lying between them. The CDR3 DNA is TGTGCCAGCACCCGCGGCGGGCCCATGAACACTGAAGCTTTCTTT. Amino acid sequence: CASTRGGPMNTEAFF.

CDR3: CASSSPTGAGETQYF. CDR3 DNA: TGCGCCAGCAGCTCCCCGACAGGTGCGGGGGAGACCCAGTACTTC. The gene calls are TRBV5-1 and TRBJ2-5, with D tentatively TRBD1 or TRBD2 (6 bases each). There are 15 residues in the CDR3. V lost 3 bases, J lost 5 bases, and 17 bases lay in between. Germline V lookup: CDR1 SGHRS, CDR2 YFSETQ.

This clone was picked up a small number of times. This chain links TRBV24-1 with TRBJ2-5; 8 bases map to TRBD1. Germline lookup yields CDR1 KGHDR and CDR2 SFDVKD. After removal of 3 bases from V and 1 base from J, the junction contained 3 bases not matched to a gene. This CDR3 spans 15 amino acids. The CDR3 region is CATSDGGQAQETQYF. CDR3 in DNA: TGTGCCACCAGTGATGGGGGACAGGCCCAAGAGACCCAGTACTTC.

This clone is deemed large (0.1 to 1%). This sequence joins TRBV24-1 and TRBJ1-2; 7 nucleotides align to TRBD1. CDR3 length: 15 amino acids. With 5 bases clipped from V and 6 bases from J, the junction kept 11 bases outside the gene matches. Germline values: CDR1 KGHDR, CDR2 SFDVKD. The CDR3 here is CATSAWEGQIHGYTF. The CDR3 nucleotides are TGTGCCACCAGTGCCTGGGAGGGACAGATCCATGGCTACACCTTC.

CDR3: CASSPGGDGYTF. The CDR3 nucleotides are TGTGCCAGCAGCCCCGGGGGGGATGGCTACACCTTC. The chain couples TRBV7-9 to TRBJ1-2; D possibly corresponds to TRBD1 (5 bases). Germline V gene lookup returns CDR1 SEHNR and CDR2 FQNEAQ (reference sequence). V was cut by 5 bases and J by 6 bases, with 10 bases left in between. This CDR3 is 12 amino acids long.

In its sample, this clone was seen a few times. The CDR3 is CASSLGDPFGYTF. The CDR3 nucleotides are TGCGCCAGCAGCTTGGGGGATCCCTTCGGCTACACCTTC. The chain links TRBV5-1 to TRBJ1-2; D unclear. The CDR3 contains 13 residues. The V gene's germline CDR1 is SGHRS and CDR2 YFSETQ. The V and J ends lost 0 bases and 8 bases respectively, with 11 bases between them.

The chain links TRBV10-3 to TRBJ1-1, with D unclear. The CDR3 totals 16 residues. The germline V gene has CDR1 ENHRY and CDR2 SYGVKD. The V gene lost 6 bases and the J gene lost 1 base, with 18 bases spanning the gap. CDR3 region: CAISSNLGIQNTEAFF. Here the CDR3 DNA reads TGTGCCATCAGCTCCAACCTCGGAATTCAGAACACTGAAGCTTTCTTT.

The V and J genes are TRBV2 and TRBJ1-1; the D is unclear. V lost 4 bases and J 1 base, leaving 13 bases between the germline ends. The length of the CDR3 is 15 residues. Germline V gene data show CDR1 as SNHLY and CDR2 as FYNNEI. The CDR3 nucleotides read TGTGCCAGCAGTGCCGATCTCAACAGGAACACTGAAGCTTTCTTT. Translated: CASSADLNRNTEAFF.

The V call is TRBV12-5, the J call TRBJ1-5, with D hard to call. The CDR3 spans 17 residues. Germline CDR1 is LGHNT and CDR2 is FRNRAP. V was shortened by 0 bases and J by 0 bases, with 12 bases between the two germline ends. CDR3 residues: CASGLVRGPYSNQPQHF. The CDR3 DNA is TGTGCTAGTGGTTTGGTAAGAGGTCCTTATAGCAATCAGCCCCAGCATTTT.

The V and J genes are TRBV21-1 and TRBJ1-3; the listed D gene, TRBD1, was not tested against the DNA. TRBV21-1 is designated a pseudogene. This CDR3 is 16 amino acids long. The DNA of the CDR3 is TGTGCCAGCAGCACAGGGCTGGGGAATTCTGGAAACACCATATATTTT. It specifies CASSTGLGNSGNTIYF.